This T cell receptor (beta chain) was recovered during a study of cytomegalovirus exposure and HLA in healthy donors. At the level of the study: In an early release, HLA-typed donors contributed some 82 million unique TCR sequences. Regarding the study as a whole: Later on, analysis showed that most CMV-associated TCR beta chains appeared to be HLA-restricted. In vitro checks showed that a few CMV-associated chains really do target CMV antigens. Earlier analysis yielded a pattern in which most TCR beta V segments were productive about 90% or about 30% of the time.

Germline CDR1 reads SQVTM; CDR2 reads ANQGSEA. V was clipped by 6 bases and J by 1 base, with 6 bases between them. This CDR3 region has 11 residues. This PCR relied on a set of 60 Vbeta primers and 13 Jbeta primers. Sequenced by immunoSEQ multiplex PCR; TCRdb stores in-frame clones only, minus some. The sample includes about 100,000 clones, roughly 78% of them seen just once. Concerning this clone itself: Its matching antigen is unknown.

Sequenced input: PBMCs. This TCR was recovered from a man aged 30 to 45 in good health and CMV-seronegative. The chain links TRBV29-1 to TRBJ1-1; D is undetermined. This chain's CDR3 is CSVASNTEAFF. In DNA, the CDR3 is TGCAGCGTGGCATCGAACACTGAAGCTTTCTTT. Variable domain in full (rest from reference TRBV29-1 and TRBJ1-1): SAVISQKPSRDICQRGTSLTIQCQVDSQVTMMFWYRQQPGQSLTLIATANQGSEATYESGFVIDKFPISRPNLTFSTLTVSNMSPEDSSIYLCSVASNTEAFFGQGTRLTVV.